Sequencing of this TCR beta chain was carried out in a study of T cells in Graves' hyperthyroidism and ophthalmopathy. Authors of the study amplified TCR beta CDR3 regions from RNA transcripts. HTBI primers were the set used in a first-round RT-PCR of the TCR CDR3. MiXCR, applied by TCRdb to the multiplex PCR reads, yields one record per CDR3 protein. The table has some 400,000 distinct CDR3 sequences, 13% seen once. Whole-study results and caveats: Ophthalmopathy, which appeared later, was predicted by the model a median 6.5 months before onset.

In this sample, this clonotype turned up a few times. Its matching antigen is unknown. The patients, who ranged from 18 to 65 in age, presented with newly diagnosed hyperthyroidism lasting under 2 months. Progressors' blood was drawn at hyperthyroidism diagnosis, before ophthalmopathy symptoms. Sequenced sample: blood. The receptor was isolated from a man aged 25-40 years with Graves' hyperthyroidism that later progressed to Graves' ophthalmopathy.

CDR3 bases: TGCGCCAGCAGCTTCAACAGGGTGACCGGGGAGCTGTTTTTT. It is translated as CASSFNRVTGELFF. The chain recombines TRBV5-1 with TRBJ2-2; the D gene is possibly TRBD1 (6 bases). Germline-derived CDR1 and CDR2 are SGHRS and YFSETQ. The CDR3 loop spans 14 amino acids. Between the trimmed V and J ends, which lost 2 bases and 5 bases, there was a span of 10 bases.